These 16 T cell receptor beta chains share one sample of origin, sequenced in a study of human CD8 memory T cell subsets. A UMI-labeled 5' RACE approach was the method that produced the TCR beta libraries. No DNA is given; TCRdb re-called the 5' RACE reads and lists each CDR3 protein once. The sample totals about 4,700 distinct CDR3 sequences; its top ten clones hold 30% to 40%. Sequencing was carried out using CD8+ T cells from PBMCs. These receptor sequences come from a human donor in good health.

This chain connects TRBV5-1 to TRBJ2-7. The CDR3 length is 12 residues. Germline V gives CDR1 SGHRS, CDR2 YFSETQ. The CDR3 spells CASSQANDEQYF.

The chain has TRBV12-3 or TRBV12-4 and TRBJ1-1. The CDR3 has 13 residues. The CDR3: CASSLAEVSEAFF.

Here the CDR3 reads CASSIDRETQYF. The J gene is TRBJ2-5, the V gene TRBV19. Germline V gene data show CDR1 as LNHDA and CDR2 as SQIVND (reference sequence). The CDR3 spans 12 residues.

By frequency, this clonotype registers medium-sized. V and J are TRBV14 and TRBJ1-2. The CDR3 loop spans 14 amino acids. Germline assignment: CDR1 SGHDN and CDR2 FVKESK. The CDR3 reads CASSPGASLYGYTF.

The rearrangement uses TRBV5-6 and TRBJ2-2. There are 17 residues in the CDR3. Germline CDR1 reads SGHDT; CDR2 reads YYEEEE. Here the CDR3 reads CASSLASNNRITGELFF.

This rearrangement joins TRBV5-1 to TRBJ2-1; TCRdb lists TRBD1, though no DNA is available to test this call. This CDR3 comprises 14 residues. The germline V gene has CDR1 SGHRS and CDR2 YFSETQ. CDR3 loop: CASMGGGLDNEQFF.

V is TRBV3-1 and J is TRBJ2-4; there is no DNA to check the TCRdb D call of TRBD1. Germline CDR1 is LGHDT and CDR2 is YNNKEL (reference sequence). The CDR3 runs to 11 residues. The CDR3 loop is CASSAGNIQYF.

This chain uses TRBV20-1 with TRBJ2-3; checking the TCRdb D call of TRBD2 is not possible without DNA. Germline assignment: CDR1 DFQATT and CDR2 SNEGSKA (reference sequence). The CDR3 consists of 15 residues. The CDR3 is CSASAGLAESDTQYF.

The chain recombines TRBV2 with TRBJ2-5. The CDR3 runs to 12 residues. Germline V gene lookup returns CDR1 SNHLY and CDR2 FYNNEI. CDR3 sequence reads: CAGQGYQETQYF.

The CDR3 region is CASSISTSGYNEQFF. The genes are TRBV27 and TRBJ2-1; there is no DNA to check the TCRdb D call of TRBD2. This CDR3 contains 15 residues. Germline CDR1 MNHEY, CDR2 SMNVEV (reference sequence).

This CDR3 is CASSLGAGSGYTF. The chain is built from TRBV11-2 and TRBJ1-2. The CDR3 runs to 13 residues. Germline CDR1 reads SGHAT; CDR2 reads FQNNGV.

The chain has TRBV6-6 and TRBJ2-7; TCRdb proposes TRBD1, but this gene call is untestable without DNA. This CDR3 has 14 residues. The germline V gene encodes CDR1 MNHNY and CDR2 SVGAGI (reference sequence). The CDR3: CASSYSAGTYEQYF.

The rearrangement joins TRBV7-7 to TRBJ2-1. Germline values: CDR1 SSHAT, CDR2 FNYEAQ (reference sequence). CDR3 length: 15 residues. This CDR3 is CASSPTGAAYNEQFF.

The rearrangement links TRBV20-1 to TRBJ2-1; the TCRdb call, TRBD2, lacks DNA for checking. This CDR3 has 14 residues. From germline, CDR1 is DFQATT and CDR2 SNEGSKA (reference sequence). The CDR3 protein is CSASGTSQNNEQFF.

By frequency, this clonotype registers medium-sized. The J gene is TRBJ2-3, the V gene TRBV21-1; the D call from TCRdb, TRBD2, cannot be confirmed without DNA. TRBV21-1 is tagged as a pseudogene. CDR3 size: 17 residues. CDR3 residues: CATSGTSGRRGTDTQYF.

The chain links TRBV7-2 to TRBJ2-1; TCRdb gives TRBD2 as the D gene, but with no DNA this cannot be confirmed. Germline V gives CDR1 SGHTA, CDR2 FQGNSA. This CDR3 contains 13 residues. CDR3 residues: CASSPSRSNEQFF.